What follows are 32 T cell receptor beta chains derived from one specimen sequenced in a study of blood T cell repertoires in COVID-19. TCRdb's table, derived via immunoSEQ multiplex PCR, lists solely in-frame clones and lacks some. The data contain about 270,000 clones, approximately 86% of them seen just once; the ten biggest clones take up approximately 8.2%. The sequenced sample consisted of peripheral blood. The origin of the receptors is a man aged 35-49 years with active or convalescent COVID-19.

The chain carries TRBV11-2 and TRBJ2-7, with 13 bases lining up with TRBD2. Germline CDR1 is SGHAT and CDR2 is FQNNGV. V was pared by 3 bases and J by 7 bases, with 18 bases of the junction left unmatched. The CDR3 has 19 amino acids. The DNA of the CDR3 is TGTGCCAGCAGCTTGGAACCTGACCTAGGGACTAGCGGGACGTGGGAGCAGTACTTC. Amino acids: CASSLEPDLGTSGTWEQYF.

The chain recombines TRBV4-2 with TRBJ1-2; D uncertain. Germline CDR1 reads LGHNA; CDR2 reads YNFKEQ. Trimming left V 7 bases short and J 6 bases short, with 15 bases between. The CDR3 sequence is 13 residues long. The DNA of the CDR3 is TGTGCCAGCACCCGAGAGGGAGTAGATGGCTACACCTTC. Translated, it gives CASTREGVDGYTF.

The CDR3 region is CASSLVRQGRGTDTQYF. The DNA of the CDR3 is TGTGCCAGCAGCTTAGTCCGACAGGGGCGGGGAACAGATACGCAGTATTTT. This chain joins TRBV11-2 and TRBJ2-3; the match to TRBD1 covers 8 bases. The CDR3 spans 17 residues. CDR1 is SGHAT, CDR2 FQNNGV, per germline. After removal of 1 base from V and 3 bases from J, the junction contained 9 bases not matched to a gene.

The chain carries TRBV4-2 and TRBJ2-2; 7 positions match TRBD2. CDR3 length equals 15 residues. The germline gives CDR1 LGHNA, CDR2 YNFKEQ. The ends lost 9 bases at V and 1 base at J; junction bases unmatched: 8. The CDR3 loop is CASKAGAGNTGELFF. The CDR3 nucleotides are TGTGCCAGTAAGGCGGGAGCGGGGAACACCGGGGAGCTGTTTTTT.

V is TRBV7-2 and J is TRBJ2-4; TRBD2 matches 10 bases. The J segment lost 2 bases and the V segment lost 3 bases, leaving 10 bases of the junction unmatched. This CDR3 has 18 residues. Germline V gene sequence: CDR1 SGHTA, CDR2 FQGNSA. The CDR3 loop reads CASSFVSFSGGPKNIQYF. In nucleotides, the CDR3 is TGTGCCAGCAGCTTCGTATCGTTTAGCGGGGGGCCCAAAAACATTCAGTACTTC. The full variable domain, rest sourced from reference TRBV7-2 and TRBJ2-4, is GAGVSQSPSNKVTEKGKDVELRCDPISGHTALYWYRQSLGQGLEFLIYFQGNSAPDKSGLPSDRFSAERTGGSVSTLTIQRTQQEDSAVYLCASSFVSFSGGPKNIQYFGAGTRLSVL.

This chain links TRBV6-5 with TRBJ2-7; 9 positions agree with TRBD1. Germline values: CDR1 MNHEY, CDR2 SVGAGI. J gave up 5 bases and V 5 bases, and 7 bases lay outside the gene matches. The CDR3 is 14 amino acids. CDR3 nucleotides: TGTGCCAGCAGTACACCGGGACAGGGACACGAGCAGTACTTC. This gives the protein CASSTPGQGHEQYF.

V gene TRBV29-1 combines with J gene TRBJ2-5; 10 bases fit TRBD2. J gave up 1 base and V 4 bases, and 6 bases lay outside the gene matches. Germline-derived CDR1 and CDR2 are SQVTM and ANQGSEA. This CDR3 region has 15 residues. CDR3 loop: CSVARTSGGQETQYF. The CDR3, as DNA: TGCAGCGTTGCCCGGACTAGCGGAGGCCAAGAGACCCAGTACTTC. The whole variable domain, remainder taken from reference TRBV29-1 and TRBJ2-5, is SAVISQKPSRDICQRGTSLTIQCQVDSQVTMMFWYRQQPGQSLTLIATANQGSEATYESGFVIDKFPISRPNLTFSTLTVSNMSPEDSSIYLCSVARTSGGQETQYFGPGTRLLVL.

This chain joins TRBV9 and TRBJ2-1; D perhaps matches TRBD1 (8 bases). The CDR3 sequence is 16 residues long. The V end lost 5 bases, the J end lost 8 bases, and 23 bases lay between the germline ends. Germline-derived CDR1 and CDR2 are SGDLS and YYNGEE. CDR3 in amino acids: CASSLKGQGGRDEQFF. The CDR3 bases are TGTGCCAGCAGTCTCAAAGGACAGGGAGGGCGCGATGAGCAGTTCTTC.

The V and J genes are TRBV5-1 and TRBJ2-5; weak D call: TRBD2 (5 bases). Germline CDR1 and CDR2: SGHRS and YFSETQ. This CDR3 is 17 amino acids long. V lost 0 bases and J 2 bases, leaving 17 bases between the germline ends. CDR3 DNA sequence: TGCGCCAGCAGCTTGGAAGGTGAGGGCAGCCGACAAGAGACCCAGTACTTC. As protein: CASSLEGEGSRQETQYF. Full variable domain (rest looked up from reference TRBV5-1 and TRBJ2-5): KAGVTQTPRYLIKTRGQQVTLSCSPISGHRSVSWYQQTPGQGLQFLFEYFSETQRNKGNFPGRFSGRQFSNSRSEMNVSTLELGDSALYLCASSLEGEGSRQETQYFGPGTRLLVL.

This clone has a handful of counts. The chain is built from TRBV2 and TRBJ1-2; possibly TRBD1 for D (6 bases). V lost 4 bases and J 6 bases, leaving 15 bases between the germline ends. Per the germline V gene, CDR1 is SNHLY and CDR2 is FYNNEI. This CDR3 is built from 14 residues. CDR3 bases: TGTGCCAGCAGTGTGGTGACAGGATGGGATGGCTACACCTTC. Translating gives CASSVVTGWDGYTF. Supplemented by reference TRBV2 and TRBJ1-2, the full variable domain reads EPEVTQTPSHQVTQMGQEVILRCVPISNHLYFYWYRQILGQKVEFLVSFYNNEISEKSEIFDDQFSVERPDGSNFTLKIRSTKLEDSAMYFCASSVVTGWDGYTFGSGTRLTVV.

J is TRBJ2-5 and V is TRBV5-1; 7 bases are a match to TRBD1. Germline V lookup: CDR1 SGHRS, CDR2 YFSETQ. Losses at the gene ends were 0 bases for V and 4 bases for J; bases not matched to a gene: 6. The CDR3 sequence is 15 residues long. CDR3 nucleotides: TGCGCCAGCAGCTTGGAGGGGGCACGGAGAGAGACCCAGTACTTC. Protein product: CASSLEGARRETQYF.

CDR3 loop: CASSQEARLAGGPGETQYF. The CDR3 nucleotides are TGTGCCAGCAGCCAAGAGGCTAGACTGGCGGGGGGGCCTGGAGAGACCCAGTACTTC. The J gene is TRBJ2-5, the V gene TRBV3-1 (or the pseudogene TRBV3-2); 9 bases match TRBD2. The CDR3 totals 19 residues. The V segment lost 0 bases and the J segment 4 bases; nucleotides outside the gene matches: 15. In germline, CDR1 is LGHDT, CDR2 YNNKEL (reference sequence).

The genes are TRBV7-2 and TRBJ2-4; 9 bases line up with TRBD1. The CDR3 covers 17 residues. V shed 4 bases and J 0 bases; nucleotides not matched to a gene: 7. Germline values: CDR1 SGHTA, CDR2 FQGNSA. DNA for the CDR3: TGTGCCAGCAGCTCAGGGACAGGGTCTCTAGCCAAAAACATTCAGTACTTC. Protein: CASSSGTGSLAKNIQYF.

This clone was detected only once. This sequence joins TRBV25-1 and TRBJ2-1, with 7 bases aligning to TRBD2. The V and J ends lost 6 bases and 0 bases, in that order; junction bases with no gene match: 2. Germline V CDR1 and CDR2: MGHDK, SYGVNS. This CDR3 region has 14 residues. Written as DNA, the CDR3 is TGTGCCAGCAGGGGGGGGACCTCCTACAATGAGCAGTTCTTC. Residues: CASRGGTSYNEQFF.

V gene TRBV11-3 combines with J gene TRBJ1-4; D ambiguous. The CDR3 has 16 residues. V was trimmed by 2 bases and J by 0 bases, leaving 10 bases between them. Germline V lookup: CDR1 SGHNT, CDR2 YENEEA. The CDR3 sequence: CASSLYSGATNEKLFF. The CDR3 DNA follows: TGTGCCAGCAGCTTATACTCCGGAGCAACTAATGAAAAACTGTTTTTT. Based on the CDR3 plus reference TRBV11-3 and TRBJ1-4, the full variable domain is EAGVVQSPRYKIIEKKQPVAFWCNPISGHNTLYWYLQNLGQGPELLIRYENEEAVDDSQLPKDRFSAERLKGVDSTLKIQPAELGDSAVYLCASSLYSGATNEKLFFGSGTQLSVL.

This chain connects TRBV2 to TRBJ2-7; D is uncertain. The V gene's germline CDR1 is SNHLY and CDR2 FYNNEI. This CDR3 has 12 amino acids. Trimming took 1 base from V and 5 from J, leaving 6 bases between them. CDR3 amino acids: CASSEGPHEQYF. The CDR3 nucleotides are TGTGCCAGCAGTGAAGGGCCCCACGAGCAGTACTTC.

The J gene is TRBJ1-1, the V gene TRBV5-1; D might be TRBD1 (5 bases). The CDR3 sequence is 14 residues long. V was trimmed by 4 bases and J by 1 base, leaving 11 bases between them. Germline V gene sequence: CDR1 SGHRS, CDR2 YFSETQ. The CDR3 DNA reads as TGCGCCAGCAGCCTACTAACAGGGAACACTGAAGCTTTCTTT. Translating it yields CASSLLTGNTEAFF. The complete variable domain, with remaining parts taken from reference TRBV5-1 and TRBJ1-1, reads KAGVTQTPRYLIKTRGQQVTLSCSPISGHRSVSWYQQTPGQGLQFLFEYFSETQRNKGNFPGRFSGRQFSNSRSEMNVSTLELGDSALYLCASSLLTGNTEAFFGQGTRLTVV.

The chain links TRBV13 to TRBJ2-2, with 7 bases identical to TRBD1. This CDR3 has 16 residues. Germline CDR1 reads PRHDT; CDR2 reads FYEKMQ (reference sequence). V was pared by 4 bases and J by 0 bases, with 5 bases of the junction left unmatched. The CDR3 bases are TGTGCCAGCAGCTCCGAGGACAGGTCGAACACCGGGGAGCTGTTTTTT. Amino acids: CASSSEDRSNTGELFF.

This chain connects TRBV5-4 to TRBJ2-2; 7 bases fit TRBD2. The V gene end was trimmed by 4 bases and the J gene end by 5 bases; junction bases not matched to a gene: 8. Looked up from germline, CDR1 is SGHNT and CDR2 is YYREEE (reference sequence). The CDR3 totals 15 residues. This chain's CDR3 is CASSPRGEGTGELFF. The CDR3 DNA is TGTGCCAGCAGCCCACGGGGGGAGGGAACCGGGGAGCTGTTTTTT.

This chain links TRBV5-1 with TRBJ1-6; TRBD1 matches at 8 bases. The CDR3 consists of 15 residues. Unmatched junction bases numbered 10, after V lost 4 bases and J lost 10 bases. CDR1 SGHRS and CDR2 YFSETQ come from the germline V gene. The CDR3 DNA reads as TGCGCCAGCAGCGCCCCAGGGGGCGGAGGGTCACCCCTCCACTTT. This gives the protein CASSAPGGGGSPLHF.

The chain carries TRBV28 and TRBJ2-7; 8 bases agree with TRBD1. CDR1 is MDHEN, CDR2 SYDVKM, per germline. V trimming: 6 bases; J trimming: 6 bases; junction bases outside the gene matches: 10. This CDR3 is 14 amino acids long. This chain's CDR3 is CASSSRTGTGEQYF. The CDR3 DNA reads as TGTGCCAGCAGCTCACGGACAGGGACGGGCGAGCAGTACTTC.

The genes are TRBV5-1 and TRBJ2-7; maybe TRBD2 (5 bases). The CDR3 has 13 amino acids. Germline lookup yields CDR1 SGHRS and CDR2 YFSETQ. The ends were cut back, 0 bases at V and 5 bases at J, with 9 bases in the middle. The CDR3 is CASSLDPGNEQYF. The CDR3 region has the DNA TGCGCCAGCAGCTTGGATCCCGGGAACGAGCAGTACTTC. The variable domain in full, completed from reference TRBV5-1 and TRBJ2-7, reads KAGVTQTPRYLIKTRGQQVTLSCSPISGHRSVSWYQQTPGQGLQFLFEYFSETQRNKGNFPGRFSGRQFSNSRSEMNVSTLELGDSALYLCASSLDPGNEQYFGPGTRLTVT.

CDR3 sequence (DNA): TGCGCCAGCAGCGGACAGGGGAATTCACCCCTCCACTTT. Translating it yields CASSGQGNSPLHF. V usage is TRBV5-1 and J usage is TRBJ1-6; TRBD1 matches 9 bases. V trimming: 4 bases; J trimming: 7 bases; junction bases outside the gene matches: 0. Per the germline V gene, CDR1 is SGHRS and CDR2 is YFSETQ. This CDR3 has 13 residues.

V is TRBV20-1 and J is TRBJ1-2; possibly TRBD1 for D (6 bases). Germline values: CDR1 DFQATT, CDR2 SNEGSKA (reference sequence). The CDR3 consists of 10 residues. The CDR3 DNA reads TGCAGCCCCGGGGGGCTCGGCTACACCTTC. Amino acid sequence: CSPGGLGYTF.

This clone was seen a handful of times. V is TRBV10-2 and J is TRBJ1-4; 7 nucleotides align to TRBD1. Germline CDR1 WSHSY, CDR2 SAAADI. This CDR3 region has 13 residues. J gave up 7 bases and V 3 bases, and 2 bases lay outside the gene matches. DNA for the CDR3: TGCGCCAGCAGTGACGACAGGGCTGAAAAACTGTTTTTT. As protein: CASSDDRAEKLFF.

This clone was recorded once. This chain joins TRBV4-1 and TRBJ1-5; D is undetermined. CDR1 MGHRA and CDR2 YSYEKL come from the germline V gene. The CDR3 runs to 15 residues. V was clipped by 1 base and J by 4 bases, with 11 bases between them. The CDR3 protein is CASSQGTWRNQPQHF. CDR3 sequence (DNA): TGCGCCAGCAGCCAAGGGACTTGGCGGAATCAGCCCCAGCATTTT.

The chain is built from TRBV4-1 and TRBJ2-7, with D possibly matching TRBD1 (5 bases). The CDR3 has 15 residues. Trimming shortened V by 0 bases and J by 2 bases, and 11 bases separated the two germline ends. Germline CDR1 and CDR2: MGHRA and YSYEKL. The CDR3 bases are TGCGCCAGCAGCCAAGAAAGGGGATCCCCCTACGAGCAGTACTTC. This codes for CASSQERGSPYEQYF.

The chain recombines TRBV2 with TRBJ1-4; D call uncertain. The CDR3 spans 13 residues. Germline values: CDR1 SNHLY, CDR2 FYNNEI. V was shortened by 7 bases and J by 7 bases, with 13 bases between the two germline ends. CDR3: CASKNGVAEKLFF. In nucleotides, the CDR3 is TGTGCCAGCAAAAACGGGGTAGCTGAAAAACTGTTTTTT.

This chain links TRBV11-2 with TRBJ2-7; 13 nucleotides align to TRBD2. CDR1 is SGHAT, CDR2 FQNNGV, per germline. The V segment lost 5 bases and the J segment 2 bases; nucleotides outside the gene matches: 9. This CDR3 comprises 17 residues. The CDR3 sequence: CASSIGRTSGRTYEQYF. The CDR3, as DNA: TGTGCCAGCAGCATCGGGAGGACTAGCGGGAGAACCTACGAGCAGTACTTC.

The V call is TRBV7-9, the J call TRBJ1-5, with unresolved D. This CDR3 has 17 residues. Germline lookup yields CDR1 SEHNR and CDR2 FQNEAQ (reference sequence). Trimming stripped 1 base from V and 0 bases from J, with 13 bases between. The CDR3 loop is CASSLGGSVYSNQPQHF. In nucleotides, the CDR3 is TGTGCCAGCAGCTTAGGAGGGTCGGTTTATAGCAATCAGCCCCAGCATTTT.

The chain joins TRBV24-1 to TRBJ2-1, with TRBD1 identical over 12 bases. Looked up from germline, CDR1 is KGHDR and CDR2 is SFDVKD. CDR3 size: 15 residues. The V gene end was trimmed by 3 bases and the J gene end by 8 bases; junction bases not matched to a gene: 4. The CDR3 spells CATSDRDRGLDEQFF. CDR3 bases: TGTGCCACCAGTGATAGGGACAGGGGGCTTGATGAGCAGTTCTTC.

This clone was seen a handful of times. J is TRBJ2-2 and V is TRBV9, with D uncertain. The CDR3 sequence is 14 residues long. Looked up from germline, CDR1 is SGDLS and CDR2 is YYNGEE. V was trimmed by 5 bases and J by 3 bases, leaving 11 bases between them. The CDR3 nucleotides read TGTGCCAGCAGACTCCACTTGGACACCGGGGAGCTGTTTTTT. Amino acids: CASRLHLDTGELFF.